What follows describes a single T cell receptor beta chain. This entry is derived from a study of T cell responses to AZD1222 COVID-19 vaccine. This table comes from immunoSEQ multiplex PCR, and its TCRdb copy is limited to in-frame clones, with some not included. The sample lists approximately 130,000 clones; 92% were seen once. Sequencing was performed on peripheral blood, taken 28 days after the second AZD1222 dose. The source of this sequence is an adult who received the AZD1222 COVID-19 vaccine.

Here the CDR3 reads CSALVETQYF. In nucleotides, the CDR3 is TGCAGCGCCTTAGTAGAGACCCAGTACTTC. The chain combines TRBV29-1 with TRBJ2-5; no clear D. Trimming cost V 7 bases and J 4 bases, with 7 bases left between them. In germline, CDR1 is SQVTM, CDR2 ANQGSEA. CDR3 length: 10 amino acids.